This TCR beta chain derives from a study of T cell responses to AZD1222 COVID-19 vaccine. Findings and caveats of the study: Spike-specific TCR breadth and depth went up after people got two AZD1222 doses. Seropositivity was recorded at baseline in only 6 or 7 AZD1222 recipients. Across spike, vaccine-associated CD4 TCRs were found, dominant at 160-218 and 743-854. Among the donors, most were white British and more were female, and clonal diversity was possibly underestimated.

The assay was immunoSEQ multiplex PCR, and TCRdb's table has in-frame clones only and misses some. The sample yields over 85,000 clones, 85% to 95% seen once. Remarks on this clone: Its antigen is still unknown.

CDR3 length: 19 amino acids. Germline values: CDR1 LGHDT, CDR2 YNNKEL (reference sequence). V trimming: 1 base; J trimming: 4 bases; junction bases outside the gene matches: 13. The chain couples TRBV3-1 (or the pseudogene TRBV3-2) to TRBJ2-6, with 7 bases matching TRBD2. The specimen comprised peripheral blood, sampled 28 days after the second AZD1222 dose. The clonotype originates from an adult who received the AZD1222 COVID-19 vaccine. The CDR3 reads CASSQALLATLTGANVLTF. The CDR3 region has the DNA TGTGCCAGCAGCCAAGCCTTACTAGCGACCCTAACAGGGGCCAACGTCCTGACTTTC.